Presented here are 17 T cell receptor beta chains from one specimen sequenced in a study of T cell responses to AZD1222 COVID-19 vaccine. TCRdb's table, derived via immunoSEQ multiplex PCR, lists solely in-frame clones and lacks some. In the table there are 150,000 or so clones, 80% to 90% of which are singletons. The material sequenced was peripheral blood, taken on day 0 of AZD1222 vaccination. The receptors derive from an adult in good health.

This chain links TRBV6-5 with TRBJ1-2; a weak D match, TRBD1 (6 bases). The V end was cut by 6 bases, the J end by 8 bases, with 13 bases between. This CDR3 comprises 12 residues. Germline loops: CDR1 MNHEY, CDR2 SVGAGI. This chain's CDR3 is CASSRGGAGYTF. CDR3 DNA sequence: TGTGCCAGCAGCAGGGGAGGGGCGGGCTACACCTTC.

The chain has TRBV3-1 (or the pseudogene TRBV3-2) and TRBJ2-1; D may be TRBD2 (7 bases). The ends were cut back, 0 bases at V and 3 bases at J, with 12 bases in the middle. Looked up from germline, CDR1 is LGHDT and CDR2 is YNNKEL (reference sequence). This CDR3 region has 16 residues. CDR3 residues: CASSQDAGANYNEQFF. The CDR3, as DNA: TGTGCCAGCAGCCAAGATGCGGGGGCAAACTACAATGAGCAGTTCTTC.

This sequence joins TRBV11-3 and TRBJ2-5, with 13 bases lining up with TRBD2. This CDR3 comprises 14 residues. CDR1 is SGHNT, CDR2 YENEEA, per germline. Trimming removed 4 bases from V and 5 bases from J; junction bases left unmatched: 1. The CDR3 nucleotides are TGTGCCAGCAGCTCGACTAGCGGGGGGGAGACCCAGTACTTC. Translating gives CASSSTSGGETQYF.

The rearrangement joins TRBV6-4 to TRBJ2-2; D is possibly TRBD2 (6 bases). Germline values: CDR1 MRHNA, CDR2 SNTAGT. This CDR3 comprises 15 residues. Trimming shortened V by 0 bases and J by 4 bases, and 9 bases separated the two germline ends. The CDR3 reads CASSDSVTSTGELFF. CDR3 nucleotides: TGTGCCAGCAGTGACTCCGTGACTAGCACCGGGGAGCTGTTTTTT.

This chain links TRBV15 with TRBJ1-2, with TRBD1 matching 8 bases. Germline CDR1 and CDR2: LNHNV and YYDKDF (reference sequence). This CDR3 spans 14 amino acids. V was pared by 3 bases and J by 8 bases, with 8 bases of the junction left unmatched. The CDR3 reads CATSRGRGQGGYTF. DNA for the CDR3: TGTGCCACCAGCAGGGGCAGGGGGCAAGGGGGCTACACCTTC. Complete variable domain (other parts from reference TRBV15 and TRBJ1-2): DAMVIQNPRYQVTQFGKPVTLSCSQTLNHNVMYWYQQKSSQAPKLLFHYYDKDFNNEADTPDNFQSRRPNTSFCFLDIRSPGLGDTAMYLCATSRGRGQGGYTFGSGTRLTVV.

The table lists this clone with a count of one. The V gene is TRBV30, the J gene TRBJ1-3; D is undetermined. This CDR3 is 11 amino acids long. Deletions cut 3 bases from V and 4 bases from J, with 4 bases between. Germline V gives CDR1 GTSNPN, CDR2 SVGIG (reference sequence). CDR3 in amino acids: CAWRGGNTIYF. In DNA, the CDR3 is TGTGCCTGGAGGGGAGGAAACACCATATATTTT. The variable domain in full, completed from reference TRBV30 and TRBJ1-3, reads SQTIHQWPATLVQPVGSPLSLECTVEGTSNPNLYWYRQAAGRGLQLLFYSVGIGQISSEVPQNLSASRPQDRQFILSSKKLLLSDSGFYLCAWRGGNTIYFGEGSWLTVV.

The gene calls are TRBV19 and TRBJ1-2; D is uncertain. The V end was cut by 5 bases, the J end by 7 bases, with 11 bases between. The CDR3 has 12 amino acids. Germline-derived CDR1 and CDR2 are LNHDA and SQIVND (reference sequence). The CDR3 sequence: CASSARLSGYTF. The CDR3 coding sequence is TGTGCCAGTAGTGCCCGACTGAGTGGCTACACCTTC.

This sequence joins TRBV28 and TRBJ1-4; perhaps TRBD1 as D (5 bases). CDR3 length: 15 amino acids. Trimming pared 3 bases from V and 10 bases from J, leaving 18 bases between. Germline-derived CDR1 and CDR2 are MDHEN and SYDVKM. The CDR3 reads CASSFPDGVGGKLFF. CDR3 coding DNA: TGTGCCAGCAGTTTCCCCGACGGGGTGGGGGGAAAACTGTTTTTT. The full variable domain, its missing parts supplied by reference TRBV28 and TRBJ1-4, is DVKVTQSSRYLVKRTGEKVFLECVQDMDHENMFWYRQDPGLGLRLIYFSYDVKMKEKGDIPEGYSVSREKKERFSLILESASTNQTSMYLCASSFPDGVGGKLFFGSGTQLSVL.

CDR3 nucleotides: TGTGCCAGCAGCCAAGATCGGGGGTCGACTTGGGGCTACACCTTC. It yields the protein CASSQDRGSTWGYTF. This chain uses TRBV4-2 with TRBJ1-2, with D possibly being TRBD1 (5 bases). The CDR3 is 15 residues long. The V gene's germline CDR1 is LGHNA and CDR2 YNFKEQ. The V end lost 0 bases, the J end lost 8 bases, and 16 bases lay between the germline ends.

The rearrangement joins TRBV2 to TRBJ1-1; D remains unclear. V shed 6 bases and J shed 2 bases, with 10 bases lying between them. This CDR3 is built from 13 residues. Germline V gene lookup returns CDR1 SNHLY and CDR2 FYNNEI. CDR3 bases: TGTGCCAGCAGGTGGGAGGGCAACACTGAAGCTTTCTTT. Amino acids: CASRWEGNTEAFF.

This rearrangement joins TRBV6-1 to TRBJ2-7; D remains ambiguous. Trimming removed 3 bases from V and 1 base from J, with 10 bases in between. CDR3 length: 14 amino acids. The V gene's germline CDR1 is MNHNS and CDR2 SASEGT. The CDR3 protein is CASSDQLPSYEQYF. CDR3 nucleotides: TGTGCCAGCAGTGATCAGCTACCGTCCTACGAGCAGTACTTC.

The chain couples TRBV6-5 to TRBJ2-1; no clear D gene. CDR1 is MNHEY, CDR2 SVGAGI, per germline. V lost 2 bases and J 10 bases, leaving 6 bases between the germline ends. The CDR3 spans 11 residues. The CDR3 nucleotides are TGTGCCAGCAGTTACGACGCCGAGCAGTTCTTC. Protein sequence: CASSYDAEQFF.

The chain is built from TRBV15 and TRBJ2-2; TRBD2 matches at 8 bases. This CDR3 region has 17 residues. The V and J ends lost 5 bases and 4 bases, in that order; junction bases with no gene match: 12. CDR1 is LNHNV and CDR2 is YYDKDF in the germline V gene (reference sequence). The CDR3 nucleotides read TGTGCCACCAGCGGGCCAAATAGCGGGAAAAGCACCGGGGAGCTGTTTTTT. Its protein is CATSGPNSGKSTGELFF. Using reference TRBV15 and TRBJ2-2 for the parts outside the CDR3, the full variable domain is DAMVIQNPRYQVTQFGKPVTLSCSQTLNHNVMYWYQQKSSQAPKLLFHYYDKDFNNEADTPDNFQSRRPNTSFCFLDIRSPGLGDTAMYLCATSGPNSGKSTGELFFGEGSRLTVL.

The chain uses TRBV9 and TRBJ2-7; TRBD2 aligns across 14 bases. V was clipped by 3 bases and J by 7 bases; unmatched bases: 6. This CDR3 is built from 15 residues. Germline V gene lookup returns CDR1 SGDLS and CDR2 YYNGEE. The CDR3 is CASSAEGTSGGEQYF. CDR3 nucleotides: TGTGCCAGCAGCGCCGAGGGGACTAGCGGGGGTGAGCAGTACTTC.

This clone was counted only a few times. The chain links TRBV30 to TRBJ1-4, with D possibly matching TRBD1 (5 bases). The germline gives CDR1 GTSNPN, CDR2 SVGIG (reference sequence). Trimming cost V 5 bases and J 2 bases, with 6 bases left between them. CDR3 length: 12 residues. The CDR3 DNA sequence: TGTGCCTGGGGGGACACTAATGAAAAACTGTTTTTT. It codes for CAWGDTNEKLFF.

This chain links TRBV6-1 with TRBJ1-3, with D hard to call. V lost 3 bases, J lost 0 bases, and 12 bases lay in between. CDR1 is MNHNS and CDR2 is SASEGT in the germline V gene. This CDR3 spans 16 amino acids. CDR3 bases: TGTGCCAGCAGTGAGGTGCAGAGCAACTCTGGAAACACCATATATTTT. Translating it yields CASSEVQSNSGNTIYF.

The chain couples TRBV13 to TRBJ1-3; D call uncertain. This CDR3 has 15 amino acids. Germline CDR1 reads PRHDT; CDR2 reads FYEKMQ (reference sequence). V lost 1 base, J lost 0 bases, and 7 bases lay in between. The CDR3 sequence is CASSLDRYSGNTIYF. The DNA of the CDR3 is TGTGCCAGCAGCTTAGATAGGTACTCTGGAAACACCATATATTTT.